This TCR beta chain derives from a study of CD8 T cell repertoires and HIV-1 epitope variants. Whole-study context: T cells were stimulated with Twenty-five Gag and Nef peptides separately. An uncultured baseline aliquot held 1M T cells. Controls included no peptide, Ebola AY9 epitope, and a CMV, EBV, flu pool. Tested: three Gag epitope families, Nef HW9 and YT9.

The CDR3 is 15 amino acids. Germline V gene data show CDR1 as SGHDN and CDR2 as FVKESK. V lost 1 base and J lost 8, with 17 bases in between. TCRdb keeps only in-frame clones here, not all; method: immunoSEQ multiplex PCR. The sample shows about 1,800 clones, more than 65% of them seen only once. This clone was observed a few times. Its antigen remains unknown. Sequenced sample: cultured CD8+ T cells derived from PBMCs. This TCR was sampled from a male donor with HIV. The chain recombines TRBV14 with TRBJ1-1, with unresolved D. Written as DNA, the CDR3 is TGTGCCAGCAGCCAAGCGTCATCCCAAGGTCCGGAAGCTTTCTTT. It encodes CASSQASSQGPEAFF.